This is a list of T cell receptor beta chains from one sample in a study of siplizumab effects on memory and regulatory T cells. The assay was immunoSEQ multiplex PCR, and TCRdb's table has in-frame clones only and misses some. The sample consists of just over 50,000 clones, around 97% of them appearing once. Sequenced sample: naive CD4+ T cells sorted from blood. The origin of the receptors is a human donor in good health. Each CDR3 is given with its conserved first and last residue. The D gene is left open where the match is weak. The size entry is marked missing in some rows and otherwise reads once, few, many or a size class.

TRBV7-2	.	TRBJ2-2	once	CASSLTRLQNTGELFF	TGTGCCAGCAGCTTGACACGGCTACAGAACACCGGGGAGCTGTTTTTT
TRBV7-9	TRBD1	TRBJ1-4	.	CASSPTIGQGAGKLFF	TGTGCCAGCAGCCCAACAATCGGACAGGGGGCTGGAAAACTGTTTTTT
TRBV27	.	TRBJ1-1	.	CASSLTRGGEAFF	TGTGCCAGCAGTTTAACTAGGGGCGGGGAGGCTTTCTTT
TRBV19	TRBD1	TRBJ2-1	.	CASTPTDRGLYNEQFF	TGTGCCAGTACCCCTACCGACAGGGGGCTCTACAATGAGCAGTTCTTC
TRBV5-6	.	TRBJ1-1	.	CASRTLGVTEAFF	TGTGCCAGCAGAACTTTGGGGGTAACTGAAGCTTTCTTT
TRBV5-1	TRBD1	TRBJ2-6	.	CASSLGAHGTGESGANVLTF	TGCGCCAGCAGCTTGGGGGCCCACGGGACAGGCGAGTCTGGGGCCAACGTCCTGACTTTC
TRBV10-3	TRBD2	TRBJ2-3	.	CAISVVGDPGLAEDTQYF	TGTGCCATCAGTGTAGTAGGAGATCCGGGACTAGCAGAAGATACGCAGTATTTT
TRBV19	.	TRBJ2-1	.	CASRSPGNEQFF	TGTGCCAGTAGATCCCCGGGCAATGAGCAGTTCTTC
TRBV12-5	.	TRBJ2-7	.	CASGLVPGYRMVWEQYF	TGTGCTAGTGGTTTGGTACCCGGGTACCGTATGGTTTGGGAGCAGTACTTC
TRBV19	.	TRBJ1-1	.	CASSSDRVNTEAFF	TGTGCCAGTAGTTCGGACAGAGTGAACACTGAAGCTTTCTTT
TRBV6-5	.	TRBJ1-3	.	CASSYRVGNTIYF	TGTGCCAGCAGTTACAGGGTTGGAAACACCATATATTTT
TRBV27	TRBD1	TRBJ2-2	.	CASSPGTGRIPGELFF	TGTGCCAGCAGCCCCGGGACAGGGCGAATCCCCGGGGAGCTGTTTTTT
TRBV7-3	TRBD2	TRBJ2-3	.	CASSLRGGITDTQYF	TGTGCCAGCAGCTTAAGGGGGGGAATCACAGATACGCAGTATTTT
TRBV6-1	TRBD1	TRBJ2-7	.	CASSVVFGTGGREQYF	TGTGCCAGCAGTGTAGTTTTTGGGACAGGGGGCCGAGAGCAGTACTTC
TRBV18	TRBD2	TRBJ2-3	.	CASSPPGLADGSTDTQYF	TGTGCCAGCTCACCGCCGGGACTAGCGGACGGTAGCACAGATACGCAGTATTTT
TRBV29-1	.	TRBJ2-1	.	CSVVVSGAYNEQFF	TGCAGCGTTGTGGTTAGCGGAGCCTACAATGAGCAGTTCTTC
TRBV5-4	TRBD1	TRBJ2-1	.	CASSFLDREVNEQFF	TGTGCCAGCAGCTTCCTGGACAGGGAGGTGAATGAGCAGTTCTTC
TRBV5-4	TRBD1	TRBJ1-2	.	CASSLVIGGANYGYTF	TGTGCCAGCAGCTTGGTGATAGGGGGCGCTAACTATGGCTACACCTTC
TRBV6-6	TRBD1	TRBJ1-4	.	CASSTGGSTNEKLFF	TGTGCCAGCAGTACAGGGGGCTCAACTAATGAAAAACTGTTTTTT
TRBV9	TRBD1	TRBJ1-1	.	CASTLVGQGAAEAFF	TGTGCCAGCACCCTAGTGGGACAGGGGGCTGCTGAAGCTTTCTTT
TRBV19	.	TRBJ1-2	.	CATTKRGGGYTF	TGTGCCACCACAAAGAGGGGCGGCGGCTACACCTTC
TRBV27	TRBD2	TRBJ2-3	.	CASSPGLASTDTQYF	TGTGCCAGCAGCCCGGGACTAGCTAGCACAGATACGCAGTATTTT
TRBV27	TRBD1	TRBJ2-7	.	CASRKSGTGAYEQYF	TGTGCCAGCAGGAAATCCGGGACAGGGGCCTACGAGCAGTACTTC
TRBV30	.	TRBJ1-6	.	CAWSVQNSPLHF	TGTGCCTGGAGTGTTCAGAATTCACCCCTCCACTTT
TRBV18	TRBD1	TRBJ2-5	.	CASSDRVQETQYF	TGTGCCAGCTCAGACAGGGTCCAAGAGACCCAGTACTTC
TRBV9	.	TRBJ2-6	.	CASSVATASGANVLTF	TGTGCCAGCAGCGTAGCAACGGCCTCTGGGGCCAACGTCCTGACTTTC
TRBV28	.	TRBJ2-7	.	CASRQTGRRYEQYF	TGTGCCAGCAGACAGACAGGGAGGAGGTACGAGCAGTACTTC
TRBV19	.	TRBJ2-6	once	CASSISGGVYGANVLTF	TGTGCCAGTAGTATTTCAGGGGGGGTGTATGGGGCCAACGTCCTGACTTTC
TRBV18	TRBD2	TRBJ2-4	.	CASSPSREDIQYF	TGTGCCAGCTCACCGAGCCGGGAGGACATTCAGTACTTC
TRBV4-2	.	TRBJ1-4	.	CASNPGDGRPKNEKLFF	TGTGCCAGCAACCCCGGAGACGGCCGCCCTAAGAATGAAAAACTGTTTTTT
TRBV4-1	.	TRBJ2-2	.	CASSQDVSPGNTGELFF	TGCGCCAGCAGCCAAGATGTTAGTCCGGGAAACACCGGGGAGCTGTTTTTT
TRBV10-3	.	TRBJ2-5	.	CAISQGGLQETQYF	TGTGCCATCAGCCAGGGGGGCCTACAAGAGACCCAGTACTTC
TRBV27	.	TRBJ2-2	.	CASSLRLQGTGELFF	TGTGCCAGCAGTTTAAGGCTACAGGGAACCGGGGAGCTGTTTTTT
TRBV30	.	TRBJ1-2	.	CAWSPRTRHGYTF	TGTGCCTGGAGCCCACGAACTCGACATGGCTACACCTTC
TRBV30	.	TRBJ1-6	.	CAWSPDSNSPLHF	TGTGCCTGGAGCCCGGACAGTAATTCACCCCTCCACTTT
TRBV7-9	TRBD2	TRBJ2-2	.	CASSPRTSGTTGELFF	TGTGCCAGCAGCCCCCGGACTAGCGGGACGACCGGGGAGCTGTTTTTT
TRBV30	.	TRBJ1-4	.	CAWSRIGPVATNEKLFF	TGTGCCTGGAGTCGTATTGGACCGGTCGCAACTAATGAAAAACTGTTTTTT
TRBV5-1	TRBD1	TRBJ2-3	.	CASSRTTGGPDTQYF	TGCGCCAGCAGCAGGACTACAGGGGGCCCAGATACGCAGTATTTT
TRBV6-5	.	TRBJ1-2	.	CASSYRANYGYTF	TGTGCCAGCAGTTACCGAGCTAACTATGGCTACACCTTC
TRBV9	TRBD1	TRBJ2-7	once	CASSLGTGEHEQYF	TGTGCCAGCAGCCTCGGGACAGGGGAACACGAGCAGTACTTC
TRBV6-5	TRBD1	TRBJ2-7	.	CASSYNRGPYEQYF	TGTGCCAGCAGTTACAACAGGGGGCCATACGAGCAGTACTTC
TRBV27	TRBD2	TRBJ2-1	.	CASRGTSGPYNEQFF	TGTGCCAGCAGGGGGACTAGCGGGCCCTACAATGAGCAGTTCTTC